Following are 11 T cell receptor beta chains from one sample sequenced in a study of graft-versus-host responses after intestinal transplantation. Their antigens are not known. TCRdb's copy holds only in-frame clones and misses some; the assay was immunoSEQ multiplex PCR. The table records roughly 120,000 clones, approximately 90% of them present only once. The source material was unstimulated CD4+ T cells sorted from spleen or lymph node cells, sampled before intestinal transplant. These receptors were obtained from a human donor who received an intestinal transplant.

The V call is TRBV7-8, the J call TRBJ1-1; D gene unclear. The V end lost 4 bases, the J end lost 0 bases, and 9 bases lay between the germline ends. The CDR3 has 14 residues. In germline, CDR1 is SGHVS, CDR2 FQNEAQ. The CDR3 reads CASSSAELNTEAFF. The CDR3 nucleotides read TGTGCCAGCAGCTCCGCAGAATTGAACACTGAAGCTTTCTTT.

The rearrangement uses TRBV7-9 and TRBJ2-2; tentative D call: TRBD2 (6 bases). CDR3 length: 16 amino acids. V was clipped by 5 bases and J by 4 bases, with 17 bases between them. The germline CDR1 and CDR2 sequences are SEHNR and FQNEAQ (reference sequence). CDR3 sequence reads: CASSRTAGPSTGELFF. CDR3 nucleotides: TGTGCCAGCAGCCGTACGGCGGGGCCTAGCACCGGGGAGCTGTTTTTT.

The V gene is TRBV7-8, the J gene TRBJ1-2, with 10 positions matching TRBD1. Trimming removed 1 base from V and 2 bases from J; junction bases left unmatched: 4. The CDR3 sequence is 16 residues long. Germline lookup yields CDR1 SGHVS and CDR2 FQNEAQ. The CDR3, as DNA: TGTGCCAGCAGCTTAGTGGGACAGGGGATAAACTATGGCTACACCTTC. Translation: CASSLVGQGINYGYTF. The entire variable domain, with the rest obtained from reference TRBV7-8 and TRBJ1-2, is as follows: GAGVSQSPRYKVAKRGQDVALRCDPISGHVSLFWYQQALGQGPEFLTYFQNEAQLDKSGLPSDRFFAERPEGSVSTLKIQRTQQEDSAVYLCASSLVGQGINYGYTFGSGTRLTVV.

The genes are TRBV6-4 and TRBJ1-5, with TRBD1 matching over 10 bases. The CDR3 is 16 amino acids. V shed 6 bases, J shed 3 bases, and the junction held 8 bases outside the gene matches. The V gene's germline CDR1 is MRHNA and CDR2 SNTAGT. The CDR3 spells CASRALGQGVNQPQHF. The CDR3 nucleotides are TGTGCCAGCAGGGCACTCGGACAGGGGGTCAATCAGCCCCAGCATTTT.

This clone was seen only once. The V and J genes are TRBV5-1 and TRBJ2-1; D not resolved. Trimming took off 4 bases at V and 6 bases at J, with 14 bases between the two ends. Germline V CDR1 and CDR2: SGHRS, YFSETQ. This CDR3 is built from 14 residues. CDR3 amino acids: CASSPSPGRNEQFF. The CDR3 DNA sequence: TGCGCCAGCAGCCCAAGTCCTGGCCGCAATGAGCAGTTCTTC.

CDR3 residues: CASTRGGQQVEKLFF. Here the CDR3 DNA reads TGTGCCAGCACCCGGGGAGGACAACAAGTTGAAAAACTGTTTTTT. The rearrangement links TRBV6-1 to TRBJ1-4; a weak D match, TRBD1 (5 bases). The CDR3 sequence is 15 residues long. Germline V gene lookup returns CDR1 MNHNS and CDR2 SASEGT. The V and J ends lost 7 bases and 7 bases respectively, with 19 bases between them.

The chain carries TRBV28 and TRBJ1-2; no firm D call. V lost 6 bases and J lost 4, with 15 bases in between. Germline CDR1 is MDHEN and CDR2 is SYDVKM. This CDR3 spans 14 amino acids. The CDR3 loop is CASSFANVFYGYTF. CDR3 in DNA: TGTGCCAGCAGCTTCGCGAACGTCTTCTATGGCTACACCTTC.

The CDR3 region has the DNA TGCGCCAGCAGTCAGGGGACTAGCGGGACCTACGAGCAGTACTTC. It yields the protein CASSQGTSGTYEQYF. V is TRBV23-1 and J is TRBJ2-7; 13 bases fit TRBD2. TRBV23-1 is assigned to the ORF class and has an uncertain function. This CDR3 region has 15 residues. V gave up 3 bases and J gave up 2 bases; unmatched junction bases: 1.

A few counts support this clone. J is TRBJ1-4 and V is TRBV29-1, with TRBD1 as a possible D gene (6 bases). This CDR3 has 15 residues. Trimming stripped 0 bases from V and 13 bases from J, with 21 bases between. Germline V gene data show CDR1 as SQVTM and CDR2 as ANQGSEA. CDR3 DNA sequence: TGCAGCGTTGAAGAGGACAGCGCACCCCTCAAAAGACTGTTTTTT. This gives the protein CSVEEDSAPLKRLFF.

Comments on this clone: The conserved final phenylalanine or tryptophan is absent from the CDR3, which likely points to a read error. The chain uses TRBV6-5 and TRBJ1-1; 9 bases align to TRBD1. J lost 5 bases, V lost 5 bases, and 9 bases had no gene match. The germline V gene encodes CDR1 MNHEY and CDR2 SVGAGI. The CDR3 length is 15 residues. The CDR3 sequence: CASSPTGTGHTEAFL. CDR3 DNA: TGTGCCAGCAGTCCTACCGGGACAGGGCATACTGAAGCTTTCCTT.

V is TRBV7-9 and J is TRBJ2-3; D not resolved. V lost 4 bases, J lost 0 bases, and 5 bases lay in between. Germline V gene sequence: CDR1 SEHNR, CDR2 FQNEAQ (reference sequence). The CDR3 has 13 residues. The CDR3 loop reads CASSYTSTDTQYF. The CDR3 DNA is TGTGCCAGCAGCTATACAAGCACAGATACGCAGTATTTT.